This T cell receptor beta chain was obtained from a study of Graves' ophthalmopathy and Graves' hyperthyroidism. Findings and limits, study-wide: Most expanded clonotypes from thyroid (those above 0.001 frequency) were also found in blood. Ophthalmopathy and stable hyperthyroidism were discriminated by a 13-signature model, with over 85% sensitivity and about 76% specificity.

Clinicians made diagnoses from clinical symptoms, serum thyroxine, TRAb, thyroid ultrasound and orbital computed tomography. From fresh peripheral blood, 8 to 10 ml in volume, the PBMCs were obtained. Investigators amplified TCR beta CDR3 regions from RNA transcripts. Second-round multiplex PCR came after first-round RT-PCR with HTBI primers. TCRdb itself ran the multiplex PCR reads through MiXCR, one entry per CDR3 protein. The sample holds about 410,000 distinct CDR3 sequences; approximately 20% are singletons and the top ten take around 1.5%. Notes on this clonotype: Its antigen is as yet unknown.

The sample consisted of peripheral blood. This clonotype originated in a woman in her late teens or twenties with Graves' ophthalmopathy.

In DNA form, the CDR3 reads TGTGCCAGCAGTTATCAGGGCGGCGGAGAGACCCAGTACTTC. It translates to CASSYQGGGETQYF. The chain links TRBV6-2 or TRBV6-3 to TRBJ2-5; TRBD1 might be the D (5 bases). In germline, CDR1 is MNHEY, CDR2 SVGEGT. Trimming stripped 3 bases from V and 4 bases from J, with 12 bases between. The CDR3 consists of 14 residues.